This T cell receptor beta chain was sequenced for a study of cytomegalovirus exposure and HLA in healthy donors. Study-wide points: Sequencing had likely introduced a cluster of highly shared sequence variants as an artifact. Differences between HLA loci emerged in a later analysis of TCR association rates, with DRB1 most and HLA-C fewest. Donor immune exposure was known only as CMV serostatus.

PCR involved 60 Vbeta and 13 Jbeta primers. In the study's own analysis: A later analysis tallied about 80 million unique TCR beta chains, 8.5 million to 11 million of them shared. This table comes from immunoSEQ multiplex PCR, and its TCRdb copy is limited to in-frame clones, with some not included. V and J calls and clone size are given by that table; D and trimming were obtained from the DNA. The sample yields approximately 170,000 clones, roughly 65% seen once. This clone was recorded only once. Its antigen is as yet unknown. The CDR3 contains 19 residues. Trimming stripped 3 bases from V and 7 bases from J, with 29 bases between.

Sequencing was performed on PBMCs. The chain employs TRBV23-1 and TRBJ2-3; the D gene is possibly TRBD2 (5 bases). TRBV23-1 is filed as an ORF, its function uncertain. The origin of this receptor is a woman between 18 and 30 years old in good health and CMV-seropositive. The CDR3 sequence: CASSHNSGSPPLDTYTQYF. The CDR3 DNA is TGCGCCAGCAGTCACAATTCGGGGTCGCCGCCTTTAGACACTTATACGCAGTATTTT.